The rows below give T cell receptor beta chains drawn from one sample of a study of CD8+CD57+ T cells in acquired aplastic anemia. Each CDR3 protein is one row after TCRdb ran MiXCR on the reads. The table has about 160,000 distinct CDR3 sequences, around 45% seen once; the top ten hold approximately 1%. The sequenced sample was sorted CD4+, CD8+, or CD8+CD57+ T cells (not recorded which) from PBMCs. The source of these receptors is a human donor in good health. Each CDR3 is given with its conserved first and last residue. Each record gives: V gene, clone size, J gene, D gene, CDR3 protein, CDR3 DNA. The D gene is left open where the match is weak. The size field is filled for only some rows; it gives once, few, many or a size class.

TRBV19	many	TRBJ1-2	NA	CASSIGPYGYTF	TGTGCCAGTAGTATAGGGCCTTATGGCTACACCTTC
TRBV2	NA	TRBJ1-2	TRBD1	CASSALTGAKNYGYTF	TGTGCCAGCAGTGCTCTGACAGGGGCGAAAAACTATGGCTACACCTTC
TRBV10-1	NA	TRBJ2-7	TRBD1	CASSEGTGGFYEQYF	TGCGCCAGCAGTGAGGGGACAGGGGGATTCTACGAGCAGTACTTC
TRBV28	few	TRBJ2-3	NA	CASEGPSVDTQYF	TGTGCCAGCGAGGGACCTTCTGTGGATACGCAGTATTTT
TRBV27	few	TRBJ2-7	NA	CASSLSVGAGSSYEQYF	TGTGCCAGCAGTTTATCTGTCGGGGCAGGGAGCTCCTACGAGCAGTACTTC
TRBV29-1	few	TRBJ1-2	NA	CSAEGPGDYGYTF	TGCAGCGCCGAGGGTCCTGGTGACTATGGCTACACCTTC
TRBV27	NA	TRBJ1-1	TRBD1	CASGQENTEAFF	TGTGCCAGCGGACAGGAGAACACTGAAGCTTTCTTT
TRBV25-1	NA	TRBJ2-2	TRBD2	CASSEYGASGGNTGELFF	TGTGCCAGCAGTGAATATGGGGCTAGCGGGGGAAACACCGGGGAGCTGTTTTTT
TRBV12-3/TRBV12-4	many	TRBJ1-4	NA	CASTSYVARDEKLFF	TGTGCCAGCACCAGTTATGTTGCCCGGGATGAAAAACTGTTTTTT
TRBV2	NA	TRBJ1-2	NA	CASSGSNGYTF	TGTGCCAGCAGTGGATCAAATGGCTACACCTTC
TRBV20-1	once	TRBJ1-2	TRBD1	CSASTTGGYGYTF	TGCAGTGCGTCAACCACAGGGGGCTATGGCTACACCTTC
TRBV3-1	NA	TRBJ2-1	NA	CASSPMRANNEQFF	TGTGCCAGCAGTCCTATGAGAGCAAACAATGAGCAGTTCTTC
TRBV12-3/TRBV12-4	many	TRBJ1-2	NA	CASSGADYGYTF	TGTGCCAGCAGCGGCGCGGACTATGGCTACACCTTC
TRBV5-1	few	TRBJ2-7	NA	CASSLYFGGSTYEQYF	TGCGCCAGCAGCTTGTATTTTGGCGGGTCTACCTACGAGCAGTACTTC
TRBV10-3	NA	TRBJ2-2	NA	CAISEMTGAGELFF	TGTGCCATCAGTGAGATGACAGGAGCCGGGGAGCTGTTTTTT
TRBV2	few	TRBJ1-1	NA	CASRGDGEEAFF	TGTGCCAGCAGGGGGGACGGTGAGGAAGCTTTCTTT
TRBV20-1	NA	TRBJ1-4	NA	CSARTYSELNEKLFF	TGCAGTGCTAGAACCTACAGTGAACTTAATGAAAAACTGTTTTTT
TRBV10-3	NA	TRBJ2-7	NA	CATCAGHYEQYF	TGTGCCACCTGCGCGGGACACTATGAGCAGTACTTC
TRBV30	few	TRBJ2-3	TRBD1	CAWTTYTGGRDTQYF	TGTGCCTGGACGACATACACAGGGGGCAGAGATACGCAGTATTTT
TRBV6-2/TRBV6-3	NA	TRBJ1-5	NA	CASSPFEAPNQPQHF	TGTGCCAGCAGCCCCTTCGAAGCCCCGAATCAGCCCCAGCATTTT
TRBV10-3	NA	TRBJ2-7	NA	CAISSDRDYYEQYF	TGTGCCATCAGTTCGGACAGGGACTACTACGAGCAGTACTTC
TRBV29-1	many	TRBJ2-1	NA	CSVVVGHKQFF	TGCAGCGTTGTAGTTGGCCACAAGCAGTTCTTC
TRBV19	many	TRBJ1-5	NA	CASSWQGNQPQHF	TGTGCCAGTAGTTGGCAGGGCAATCAGCCCCAGCATTTT
TRBV7-6	NA	TRBJ1-6	NA	CASSLANLPLHF	TGTGCCAGCAGCTTAGCGAATTTACCCCTCCACTTT
TRBV19	NA	TRBJ2-7	NA	CASSITGPTYEQYF	TGTGCCAGTAGTATAACCGGGCCTACCTACGAGCAGTACTTC